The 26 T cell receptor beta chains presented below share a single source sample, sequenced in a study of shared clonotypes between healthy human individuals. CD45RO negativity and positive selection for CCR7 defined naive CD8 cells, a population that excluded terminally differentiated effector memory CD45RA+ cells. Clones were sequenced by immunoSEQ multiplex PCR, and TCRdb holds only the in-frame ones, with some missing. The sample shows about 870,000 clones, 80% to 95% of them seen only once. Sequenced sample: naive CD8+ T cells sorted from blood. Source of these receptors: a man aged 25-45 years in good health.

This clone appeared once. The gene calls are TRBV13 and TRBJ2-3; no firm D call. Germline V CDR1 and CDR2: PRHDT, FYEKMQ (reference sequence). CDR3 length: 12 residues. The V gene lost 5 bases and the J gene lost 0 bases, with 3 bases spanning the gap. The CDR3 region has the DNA TGTGCCAGCAGCGCAAGCACAGATACGCAGTATTTT. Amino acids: CASSASTDTQYF.

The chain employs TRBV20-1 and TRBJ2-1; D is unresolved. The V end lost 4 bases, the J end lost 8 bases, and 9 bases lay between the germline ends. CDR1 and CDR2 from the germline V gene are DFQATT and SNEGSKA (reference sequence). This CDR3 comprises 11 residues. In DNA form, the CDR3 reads TGCAGTGCTAAGATCGTGGATGAGCAGTTCTTC. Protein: CSAKIVDEQFF.

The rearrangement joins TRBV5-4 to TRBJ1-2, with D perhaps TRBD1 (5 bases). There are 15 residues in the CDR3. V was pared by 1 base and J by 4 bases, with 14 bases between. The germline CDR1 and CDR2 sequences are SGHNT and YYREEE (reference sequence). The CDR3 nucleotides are TGTGCCAGCAGCTTGTCGTACGGGGCTTCCTATGGCTACACCTTC. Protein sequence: CASSLSYGASYGYTF.

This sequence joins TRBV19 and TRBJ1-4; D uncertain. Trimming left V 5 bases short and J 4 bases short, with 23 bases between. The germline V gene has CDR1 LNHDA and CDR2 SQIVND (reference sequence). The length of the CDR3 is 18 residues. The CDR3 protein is CASSPRGGYVTINEKLFF. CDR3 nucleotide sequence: TGTGCCAGTAGTCCCCGAGGAGGGTACGTGACAATTAATGAAAAACTGTTTTTT.

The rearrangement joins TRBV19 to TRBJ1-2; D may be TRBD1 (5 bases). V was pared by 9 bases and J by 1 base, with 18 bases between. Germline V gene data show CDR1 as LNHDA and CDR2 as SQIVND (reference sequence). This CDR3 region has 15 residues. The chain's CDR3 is CASGGQLLFNYGYTF. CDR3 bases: TGTGCCAGCGGAGGACAACTACTATTTAACTATGGCTACACCTTC. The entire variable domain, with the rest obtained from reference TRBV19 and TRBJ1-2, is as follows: DGGITQSPKYLFRKEGQNVTLSCEQNLNHDAMYWYRQDPGQGLRLIYYSQIVNDFQKGDIAEGYSVSREKKESFPLTVTSAQKNPTAFYLCASGGQLLFNYGYTFGSGTRLTVV.

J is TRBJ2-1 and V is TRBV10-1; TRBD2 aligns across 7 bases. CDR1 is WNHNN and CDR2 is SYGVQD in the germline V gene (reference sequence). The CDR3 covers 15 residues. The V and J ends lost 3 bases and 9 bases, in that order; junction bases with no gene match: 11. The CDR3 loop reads CASSDITSAEGEQFF. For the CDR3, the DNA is TGCGCCAGCAGTGACATTACTAGCGCCGAAGGTGAGCAGTTCTTC.

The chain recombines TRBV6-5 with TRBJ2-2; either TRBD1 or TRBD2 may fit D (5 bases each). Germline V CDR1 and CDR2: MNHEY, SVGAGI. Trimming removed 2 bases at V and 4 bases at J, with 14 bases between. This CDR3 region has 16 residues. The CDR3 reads CASSYPGAEGTGELFF. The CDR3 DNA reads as TGTGCCAGCAGTTACCCCGGGGCAGAGGGCACCGGGGAGCTGTTTTTT.

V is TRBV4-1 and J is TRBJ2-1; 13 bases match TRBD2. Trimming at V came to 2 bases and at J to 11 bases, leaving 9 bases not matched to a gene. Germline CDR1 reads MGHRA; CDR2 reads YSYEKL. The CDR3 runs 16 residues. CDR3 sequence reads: CASSQPGLAGLPQQFF. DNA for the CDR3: TGCGCCAGCAGCCAACCGGGACTAGCGGGGCTCCCACAGCAGTTCTTC.

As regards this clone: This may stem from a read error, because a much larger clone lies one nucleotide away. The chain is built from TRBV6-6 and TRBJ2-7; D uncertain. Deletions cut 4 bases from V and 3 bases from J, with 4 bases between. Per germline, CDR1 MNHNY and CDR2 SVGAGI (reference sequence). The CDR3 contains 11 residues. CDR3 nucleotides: TGTGCCAGCAGTTCCTACTACGAGCAGTACTTC. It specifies CASSSYYEQYF.

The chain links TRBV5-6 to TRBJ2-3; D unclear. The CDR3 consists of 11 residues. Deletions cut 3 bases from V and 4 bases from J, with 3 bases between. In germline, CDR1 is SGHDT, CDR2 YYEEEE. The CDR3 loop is CASSYSDTQYF. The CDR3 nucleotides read TGTGCCAGCAGCTACTCAGATACGCAGTATTTT.

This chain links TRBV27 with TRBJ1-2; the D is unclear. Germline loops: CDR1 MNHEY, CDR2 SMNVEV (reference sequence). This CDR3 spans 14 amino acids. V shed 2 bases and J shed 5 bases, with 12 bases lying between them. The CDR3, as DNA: TGTGCCAGCAGTTTAAACTCGCACGGATATGGCTACACCTTC. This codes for CASSLNSHGYGYTF.

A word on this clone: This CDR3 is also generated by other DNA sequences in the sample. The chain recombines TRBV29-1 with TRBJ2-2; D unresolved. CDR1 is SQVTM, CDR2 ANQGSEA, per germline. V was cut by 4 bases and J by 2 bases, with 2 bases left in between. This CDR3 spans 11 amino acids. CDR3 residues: CSVVNTGELFF. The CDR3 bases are TGCAGCGTTGTTAACACCGGGGAGCTGTTTTTT.

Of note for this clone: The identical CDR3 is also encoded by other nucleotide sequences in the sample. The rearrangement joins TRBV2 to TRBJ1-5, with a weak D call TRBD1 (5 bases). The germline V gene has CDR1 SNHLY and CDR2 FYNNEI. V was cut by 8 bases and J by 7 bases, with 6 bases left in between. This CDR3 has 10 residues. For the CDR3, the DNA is TGTGCCAGCGGGGGGCAGCCCCAGCATTTT. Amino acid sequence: CASGGQPQHF.

The CDR3 protein is CASRGKQYSYNEQFF. The CDR3 DNA is TGTGCCAGCAGAGGGAAACAATACTCCTACAATGAGCAGTTCTTC. V usage is TRBV6-1 and J usage is TRBJ2-1; D is unresolved. Trimming shortened V by 6 bases and J by 0 bases, and 12 bases separated the two germline ends. CDR1 MNHNS and CDR2 SASEGT come from the germline V gene. The CDR3 length is 15 residues.

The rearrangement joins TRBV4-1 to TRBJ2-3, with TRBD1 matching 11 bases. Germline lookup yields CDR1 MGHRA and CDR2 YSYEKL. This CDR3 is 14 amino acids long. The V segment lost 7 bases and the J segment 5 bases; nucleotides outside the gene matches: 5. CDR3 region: CASNMGQGEDTQYF. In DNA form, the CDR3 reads TGCGCCAGCAACATGGGACAGGGGGAAGATACGCAGTATTTT.

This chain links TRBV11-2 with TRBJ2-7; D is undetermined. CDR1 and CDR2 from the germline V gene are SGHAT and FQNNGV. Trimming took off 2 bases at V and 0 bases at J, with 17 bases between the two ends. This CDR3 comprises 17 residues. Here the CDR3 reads CASSLSPHSSSSYEQYF. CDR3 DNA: TGTGCCAGCAGCTTATCCCCCCACTCCAGCAGCTCCTACGAGCAGTACTTC. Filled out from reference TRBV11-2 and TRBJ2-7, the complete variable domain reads EAGVAQSPRYKIIEKRQSVAFWCNPISGHATLYWYQQILGQGPKLLIQFQNNGVVDDSQLPKDRFSAERLKGVDSTLKIQPAKLEDSAVYLCASSLSPHSSSSYEQYFGPGTRLTVT.

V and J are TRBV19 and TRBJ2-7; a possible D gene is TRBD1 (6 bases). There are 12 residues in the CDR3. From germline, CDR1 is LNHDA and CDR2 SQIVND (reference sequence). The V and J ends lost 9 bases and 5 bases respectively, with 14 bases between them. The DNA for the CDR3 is TGTGCCAGCCGGGACACTTTCCACGAGCAGTACTTC. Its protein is CASRDTFHEQYF.

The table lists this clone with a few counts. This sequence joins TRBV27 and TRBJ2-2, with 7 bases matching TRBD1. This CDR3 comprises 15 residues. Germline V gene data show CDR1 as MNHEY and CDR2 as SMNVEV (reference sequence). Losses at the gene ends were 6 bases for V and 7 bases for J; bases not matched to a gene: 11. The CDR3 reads CASSDWDSLYGELFF. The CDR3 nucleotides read TGTGCCAGCAGCGACTGGGACAGCTTATACGGGGAGCTGTTTTTT.

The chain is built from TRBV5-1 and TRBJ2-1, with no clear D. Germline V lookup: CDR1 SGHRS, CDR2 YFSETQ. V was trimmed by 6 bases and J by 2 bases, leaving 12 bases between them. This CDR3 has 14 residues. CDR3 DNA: TGCGCCAGCACCCTGGGCCTAGCCTACAATGAGCAGTTCTTC. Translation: CASTLGLAYNEQFF.

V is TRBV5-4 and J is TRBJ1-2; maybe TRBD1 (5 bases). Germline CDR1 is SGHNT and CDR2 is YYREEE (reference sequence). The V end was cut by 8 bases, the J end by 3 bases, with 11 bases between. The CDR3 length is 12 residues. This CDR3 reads CARNGAHYGYTF. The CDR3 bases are TGTGCCAGAAACGGGGCTCACTATGGCTACACCTTC.

CDR3 sequence: CASSPRGRAPEAFF. The CDR3, as DNA: TGTGCCAGCAGCCCCAGGGGACGGGCGCCTGAAGCTTTCTTT. This rearrangement joins TRBV6-5 to TRBJ1-1; a possible D gene is TRBD1 (6 bases). The CDR3 has 14 amino acids. V dropped 6 bases and J dropped 6 bases, with 17 bases sitting between them. CDR1 MNHEY and CDR2 SVGAGI come from the germline V gene.

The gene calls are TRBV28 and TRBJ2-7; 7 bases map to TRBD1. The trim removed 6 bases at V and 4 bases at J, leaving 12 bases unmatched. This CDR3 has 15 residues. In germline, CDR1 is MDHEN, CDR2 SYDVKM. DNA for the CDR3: TGTGCCAGCAGACCTCAGATGGACAGGCAATACGAGCAGTACTTC. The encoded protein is CASRPQMDRQYEQYF.

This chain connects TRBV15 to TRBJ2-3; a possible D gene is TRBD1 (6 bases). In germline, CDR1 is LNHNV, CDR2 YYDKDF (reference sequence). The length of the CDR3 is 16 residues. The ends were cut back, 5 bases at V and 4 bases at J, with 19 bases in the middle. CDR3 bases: TGTGCCACCAGCCTAACGACAGGAATTCGGCCAGATACGCAGTATTTT. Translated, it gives CATSLTTGIRPDTQYF. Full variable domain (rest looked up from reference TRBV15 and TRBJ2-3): DAMVIQNPRYQVTQFGKPVTLSCSQTLNHNVMYWYQQKSSQAPKLLFHYYDKDFNNEADTPDNFQSRRPNTSFCFLDIRSPGLGDTAMYLCATSLTTGIRPDTQYFGPGTRLTVL.

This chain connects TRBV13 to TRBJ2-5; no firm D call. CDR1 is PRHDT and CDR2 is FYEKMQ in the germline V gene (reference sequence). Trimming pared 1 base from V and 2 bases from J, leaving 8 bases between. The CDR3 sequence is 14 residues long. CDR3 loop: CASSLAGQQETQYF. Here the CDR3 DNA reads TGTGCCAGCAGCTTAGCCGGGCAGCAAGAGACCCAGTACTTC.

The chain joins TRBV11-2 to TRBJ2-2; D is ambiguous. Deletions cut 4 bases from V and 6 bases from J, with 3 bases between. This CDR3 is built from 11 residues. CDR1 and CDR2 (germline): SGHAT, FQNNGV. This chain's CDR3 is CASSSAGELFF. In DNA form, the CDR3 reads TGTGCCAGCAGCTCCGCCGGGGAGCTGTTTTTT. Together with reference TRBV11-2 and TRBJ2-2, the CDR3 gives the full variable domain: EAGVAQSPRYKIIEKRQSVAFWCNPISGHATLYWYQQILGQGPKLLIQFQNNGVVDDSQLPKDRFSAERLKGVDSTLKIQPAKLEDSAVYLCASSSAGELFFGEGSRLTVL.

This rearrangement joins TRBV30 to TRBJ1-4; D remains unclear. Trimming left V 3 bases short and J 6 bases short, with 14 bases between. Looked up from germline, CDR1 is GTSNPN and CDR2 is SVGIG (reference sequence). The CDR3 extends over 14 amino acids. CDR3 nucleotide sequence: TGTGCCTGGAGGTCGGACGCGGGCCATGAAAAACTGTTTTTT. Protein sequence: CAWRSDAGHEKLFF.